These 18 T cell receptor beta chains came from one sample sequenced in a study of blood T cell repertoires in COVID-19. Sequencing used immunoSEQ multiplex PCR; TCRdb keeps in-frame clones, though not all of them. This table holds fewer than 250,000 clones, 65% to 90% found once. The sample was peripheral blood. The source is a woman aged 50 to 60 with acute or convalescent COVID-19.

The chain combines TRBV30 with TRBJ2-7; tentatively, D is TRBD1 (5 bases). From germline, CDR1 is GTSNPN and CDR2 SVGIG (reference sequence). The CDR3 loop spans 13 amino acids. The germline V and J ends were trimmed by 3 bases and 3 bases, with 12 bases remaining between them. This CDR3 is CAWSLGVGYEQYF. Here the CDR3 DNA reads TGTGCCTGGAGCCTAGGGGTGGGCTACGAGCAGTACTTC.

This clone is a singleton in its sample. The chain is built from TRBV9 and TRBJ2-7; D is unclear. There are 13 residues in the CDR3. V shed 4 bases and J shed 5 bases, with 13 bases lying between them. CDR1 and CDR2 (germline): SGDLS, YYNGEE. In nucleotides, the CDR3 is TGTGCCAGCAGCTGGCAGGTTCACGACGAGCAGTACTTC. Translating gives CASSWQVHDEQYF.

The CDR3 loop reads CASSLDRGTYNEQFF. For the CDR3, the DNA is TGTGCCAGCAGCTTGGACAGGGGAACCTACAATGAGCAGTTCTTC. This chain connects TRBV7-8 to TRBJ2-1, with TRBD1 matching over 9 bases. The V gene end was trimmed by 3 bases and the J gene end by 2 bases; junction bases not matched to a gene: 2. Germline V lookup: CDR1 SGHVS, CDR2 FQNEAQ. CDR3 size: 15 residues.

This clone was picked up one time. The genes are TRBV3-1 (or the pseudogene TRBV3-2) and TRBJ1-1; D gene uncertain. Germline V lookup: CDR1 LGHDT, CDR2 YNNKEL (reference sequence). Trimming removed 4 bases at V and 7 bases at J, with 13 bases between. CDR3 length: 13 residues. The CDR3 region is CASSRGVYLEAFF. DNA for the CDR3: TGTGCCAGCAGCCGGGGAGTGTATCTTGAAGCTTTCTTT.

The genes are TRBV4-1 and TRBJ2-7, with 8 bases identical to TRBD2. V dropped 1 base and J dropped 0; count of bases not matched to a gene: 2. CDR1 is MGHRA, CDR2 YSYEKL, per germline. The CDR3 loop spans 15 amino acids. CDR3 amino acids: CASSQAGGVSYEQYF. DNA of the CDR3: TGCGCCAGCAGCCAAGCCGGGGGGGTCTCCTACGAGCAGTACTTC.

J is TRBJ2-5 and V is TRBV28; TRBD2 aligns across 7 bases. Looked up from germline, CDR1 is MDHEN and CDR2 is SYDVKM. The V gene end was trimmed by 6 bases and the J gene end by 2 bases; junction bases not matched to a gene: 6. The CDR3 contains 14 residues. The CDR3 DNA is TGTGCCAGCAGCCGACTAGCCACTCAAGAGACCCAGTACTTC. This translates into CASSRLATQETQYF.

The chain has TRBV7-9 and TRBJ2-7; 10 bases agree with TRBD1. V trimming: 0 bases; J trimming: 6 bases; junction bases outside the gene matches: 5. Germline-derived CDR1 and CDR2 are SEHNR and FQNEAQ (reference sequence). The CDR3 sequence is 15 residues long. The CDR3 bases are TGTGCCAGCAGCTTAGCGGGGACAGGGGCTGTCGAGCAGTACTTC. Its translation is CASSLAGTGAVEQYF.

The V and J genes are TRBV9 and TRBJ2-1; D may be TRBD2 (7 bases). Trimming stripped 3 bases from V and 4 bases from J, with 17 bases between. This CDR3 comprises 16 residues. Per the germline V gene, CDR1 is SGDLS and CDR2 is YYNGEE. The CDR3 nucleotides are TGTGCCAGCAGCGGTAGTAGGGGGGGCTTTTACAATGAGCAGTTCTTC. It yields the protein CASSGSRGGFYNEQFF.

The rearrangement uses TRBV18 and TRBJ1-1; TRBD1 matches at 7 bases. J lost 1 base, V lost 6 bases, and 2 bases had no gene match. The CDR3 covers 13 residues. From germline, CDR1 is KGHSH and CDR2 LQKENI. CDR3 sequence reads: CASSRTGNTEAFF. In DNA, the CDR3 is TGTGCCAGCTCCCGGACAGGGAACACTGAAGCTTTCTTT.

The chain couples TRBV7-9 to TRBJ1-2; D is ambiguous. V was cut by 8 bases and J by 0 bases, with 10 bases left in between. The CDR3 is 13 amino acids. Germline V gives CDR1 SEHNR, CDR2 FQNEAQ (reference sequence). This chain's CDR3 is CASEGSANYGYTF. CDR3 DNA sequence: TGTGCCAGCGAGGGATCGGCTAACTATGGCTACACCTTC.

J is TRBJ2-1 and V is TRBV19; the match to TRBD1 covers 9 bases. Per the germline V gene, CDR1 is LNHDA and CDR2 is SQIVND (reference sequence). Trimming cost V 3 bases and J 8 bases; bases outside gene matches: 8. The CDR3 is 15 amino acids. Here the CDR3 reads CASSIPGTGSDEQFF. CDR3 bases: TGTGCCAGTAGTATTCCCGGGACAGGGTCCGATGAGCAGTTCTTC.

This clone was observed a handful of times. Other DNA sequences in this specimen translate into the identical CDR3. The genes are TRBV5-1 and TRBJ2-1, with 12 bases that match TRBD2. Germline CDR1 and CDR2: SGHRS and YFSETQ. The length of the CDR3 is 17 residues. The V and J ends lost 0 bases and 7 bases, in that order; junction bases with no gene match: 8. Here the CDR3 reads CASSLVLAGGPENEQFF. The DNA of the CDR3 is TGCGCCAGCAGCTTGGTGCTAGCGGGAGGGCCTGAGAATGAGCAGTTCTTC.

The chain carries TRBV7-2 and TRBJ2-1, with D perhaps TRBD1 (5 bases). The CDR3 is made up of 15 amino acids. Trimming took off 1 base at V and 10 bases at J, with 17 bases between the two ends. The germline V gene encodes CDR1 SGHTA and CDR2 FQGNSA. DNA of the CDR3: TGTGCCAGCAGCTTAGTCTTAGGGGCCGGTGGGGAGCAGTTCTTC. Its translation is CASSLVLGAGGEQFF.

The genes are TRBV4-3 and TRBJ2-5; D ambiguous. The germline gives CDR1 LGHNA, CDR2 YSLEER. This CDR3 is built from 13 residues. The V and J ends lost 1 base and 2 bases respectively, with 5 bases between them. The CDR3 sequence is CASSQALQETQYF. The CDR3 region has the DNA TGCGCCAGCAGCCAAGCACTGCAAGAGACCCAGTACTTC.

The chain combines TRBV6-5 with TRBJ2-1; D gene ambiguous. This CDR3 region has 11 residues. CDR1 MNHEY and CDR2 SVGAGI come from the germline V gene. V lost 6 bases and J lost 10, with 10 bases in between. CDR3 amino acids: CASRSSLEQFF. The CDR3 bases are TGTGCCAGCAGGAGTAGTCTAGAGCAGTTCTTC.

J is TRBJ2-3 and V is TRBV4-2; the D gene is possibly TRBD2 (7 bases). V dropped 1 base and J dropped 5 bases, with 13 bases sitting between them. The CDR3 length is 15 residues. Germline V lookup: CDR1 LGHNA, CDR2 YNFKEQ. CDR3 DNA sequence: TGTGCCAGCAGCCAAGCCGGGGGGCCGGAAGATACGCAGTATTTT. Its protein is CASSQAGGPEDTQYF.

The CDR3 here is CASSQSKHFQETQYF. The CDR3 nucleotides are TGCGCCAGCAGTCAATCGAAGCACTTCCAAGAGACCCAGTACTTC. The gene calls are TRBV23-1 and TRBJ2-5, with D hard to call. TRBV23-1 is annotated as an ORF whose role is uncertain. The CDR3 is made up of 15 amino acids. The V and J ends lost 0 bases and 1 base respectively, with 9 bases between them.

V is TRBV3-1 (or the pseudogene TRBV3-2) and J is TRBJ2-2, with 7 bases aligning to TRBD1. The CDR3 is made up of 17 amino acids. Germline CDR1 is LGHDT and CDR2 is YNNKEL (reference sequence). V shed 4 bases, J shed 1 base, and the junction held 9 bases outside the gene matches. The CDR3 sequence is CASSPTPRTGNTGELFF. The DNA of the CDR3 is TGTGCCAGCAGCCCCACCCCCCGGACAGGGAACACCGGGGAGCTGTTTTTT.